This TCR beta chain came from a study of OX40 agonist ivuxolimab in advanced cancers. In terms of the full investigation: Ivuxolimab, which targeted the costimulatory receptor OX40 (CD134), was an agonistic, fully human IgG2 monoclonal antibody. Intravenous ivuxolimab was administered to patients every 2 weeks at six dose levels: 0.01, 0.1, 0.3, 1.5, 3 and 10 mg/kg. Among the roughly 50 dose-escalation patients, about 19 had hepatocellular carcinoma, roughly 15 melanoma, 9 renal cell carcinoma and 9 head and neck cancer. In the dose-escalation cohort, roughly four fifths of patients were male, and the mean age was roughly 60 years, with a range of roughly 23 to 85. Prior anti-PD-1, anti-PD-L1 or anti-CTLA-4 therapy was permitted, and checkpoint inhibitors had been received by roughly 42% of dose-escalation patients. Partial responses were achieved by three dose-escalation patients, of whom one had hepatocellular carcinoma and two had cutaneous melanoma. Peripheral TCRbeta sequencing was intended to test whether TCR sequence diversity was altered and clonal T-cell expansion was caused by ivuxolimab. The paper covers the monotherapy dose-escalation part of the phase I ivuxolimab trial, which included N of about 56 patients.

Patients with a history of autoimmune disease or receiving systemic immunosuppression were excluded from the trial. Peripheral blood for TCR sequencing was collected from all dose cohorts at baseline, on cycle 4 day 1, and on cycle 7 day 1. Samples were obtained from an open-label, multicenter, first-in-human phase I dose-escalation trial of ivuxolimab. The trial enrolled adults with locally advanced or metastatic head and neck squamous cell, hepatocellular, melanoma or renal cell carcinoma. Before TCR sequencing, CD4+ and CD8+ T cells were separately sorted from peripheral blood. CDR3 length: 15 amino acids, cysteine to phenylalanine. Only the CDR3 DNA is retained, 45 bases long and in frame from the first base. The germline V and J ends show losses of 6 bases and 6 bases respectively, and no gene match explains 14 bases of the junction. CDR1 and CDR2, per the germline V gene, are MNHEY and SVGAGI.

For sequencing of the TCRbeta CDR3 region, genomic DNA was extracted from the sorted cells. The immunoSEQ Assay was used to sequence the TCRbeta CDR3 regions. This is the immuneACCESS table as TCRdb keeps it, with only in-frame sequences that have V and J called. A part of the clones is gone; compared with another copy, unresolved V genes explain less than half, and the rest is unexplained. The sample table lists around 140,000 clones, about 92% of them with a count of one. The ten most abundant clones make up more than 0.8% of the sample. General conclusions and limits of the study: On average, CD8+ T cells showed more expanded clones than CD4+ T cells after ivuxolimab. In partial responders in the 0.1-3.0 mg/kg groups, normalized peripheral clonal expansion was found to be among the lowest, especially among CD8+ T cells. Low levels of normalized T-cell clonal expansion were also seen in some patients who did not respond. Which antigens the clonally expanded peripheral T cells were specific for was not determined. At doses of 0.1 to 3.0 mg/kg, clonal expansion of both CD4+ and CD8+ blood T cells was observed from baseline to week 6.

A word on this clone: Its cognate antigen has yet to be identified. Base qualities were left out, and no much larger clone turns up one base away.

The origin of this receptor is an adult with an advanced solid tumor such as melanoma, head and neck, liver or kidney cancer. The chain is assembled from TRBV6-5 and TRBJ2-7, with 7 middle bases fitting TRBD2. The sample consisted of CD4+ or CD8+ T cells sorted from blood, taken in a trial of the OX40 agonist ivuxolimab. Here the CDR3 is given as CASSTLSREGSEQYF. The DNA sequence is as follows: TGTGCCAGCAGCACCCTCTCGAGGGAGGGGTCCGAGCAGTACTTC.